This T cell receptor (beta chain) came from a study of blood T cell repertoires in COVID-19. Measured with immunoSEQ multiplex PCR; TCRdb has only the in-frame clones, and not every one. The data show over 200,000 clones, over 75% seen once. In its sample, this clone was seen once. The V end was cut by 3 bases, the J end by 2 bases, with 7 bases between. Germline V gene sequence: CDR1 LNHDA, CDR2 SQIVND (reference sequence). The CDR3 runs 13 residues. Sample: peripheral blood. The chain couples TRBV19 to TRBJ1-2; D gene uncertain. This receptor was identified in a woman between 40 and 55 years old with acute or convalescent COVID-19. The CDR3 spells CASSIPGNYGYTF. CDR3 nucleotide sequence: TGTGCCAGTAGTATTCCGGGGAACTATGGCTACACCTTC.